This T cell receptor (beta chain) originates from a study of control samples from healthy donors and cancer patients. This table comes from immunoSEQ multiplex PCR, and its TCRdb copy is limited to in-frame clones, with some not included. The table has around 99,000 clones, just over 90% seen once. The germline V gene has CDR1 LNHNV and CDR2 YYDKDF (reference sequence). Trimming stripped 6 bases from V and 1 base from J, with 8 bases between. The CDR3 totals 13 residues. The receptor's source is a human donor in good health. The donor label of this sample is uncertain. The gene calls are TRBV15 and TRBJ2-3; unclear D gene. The specimen sequenced was blood. The CDR3 DNA reads as TGTGCCACCAGGTTTCAGGGCACAGATACGCAGTATTTT. It yields the protein CATRFQGTDTQYF.